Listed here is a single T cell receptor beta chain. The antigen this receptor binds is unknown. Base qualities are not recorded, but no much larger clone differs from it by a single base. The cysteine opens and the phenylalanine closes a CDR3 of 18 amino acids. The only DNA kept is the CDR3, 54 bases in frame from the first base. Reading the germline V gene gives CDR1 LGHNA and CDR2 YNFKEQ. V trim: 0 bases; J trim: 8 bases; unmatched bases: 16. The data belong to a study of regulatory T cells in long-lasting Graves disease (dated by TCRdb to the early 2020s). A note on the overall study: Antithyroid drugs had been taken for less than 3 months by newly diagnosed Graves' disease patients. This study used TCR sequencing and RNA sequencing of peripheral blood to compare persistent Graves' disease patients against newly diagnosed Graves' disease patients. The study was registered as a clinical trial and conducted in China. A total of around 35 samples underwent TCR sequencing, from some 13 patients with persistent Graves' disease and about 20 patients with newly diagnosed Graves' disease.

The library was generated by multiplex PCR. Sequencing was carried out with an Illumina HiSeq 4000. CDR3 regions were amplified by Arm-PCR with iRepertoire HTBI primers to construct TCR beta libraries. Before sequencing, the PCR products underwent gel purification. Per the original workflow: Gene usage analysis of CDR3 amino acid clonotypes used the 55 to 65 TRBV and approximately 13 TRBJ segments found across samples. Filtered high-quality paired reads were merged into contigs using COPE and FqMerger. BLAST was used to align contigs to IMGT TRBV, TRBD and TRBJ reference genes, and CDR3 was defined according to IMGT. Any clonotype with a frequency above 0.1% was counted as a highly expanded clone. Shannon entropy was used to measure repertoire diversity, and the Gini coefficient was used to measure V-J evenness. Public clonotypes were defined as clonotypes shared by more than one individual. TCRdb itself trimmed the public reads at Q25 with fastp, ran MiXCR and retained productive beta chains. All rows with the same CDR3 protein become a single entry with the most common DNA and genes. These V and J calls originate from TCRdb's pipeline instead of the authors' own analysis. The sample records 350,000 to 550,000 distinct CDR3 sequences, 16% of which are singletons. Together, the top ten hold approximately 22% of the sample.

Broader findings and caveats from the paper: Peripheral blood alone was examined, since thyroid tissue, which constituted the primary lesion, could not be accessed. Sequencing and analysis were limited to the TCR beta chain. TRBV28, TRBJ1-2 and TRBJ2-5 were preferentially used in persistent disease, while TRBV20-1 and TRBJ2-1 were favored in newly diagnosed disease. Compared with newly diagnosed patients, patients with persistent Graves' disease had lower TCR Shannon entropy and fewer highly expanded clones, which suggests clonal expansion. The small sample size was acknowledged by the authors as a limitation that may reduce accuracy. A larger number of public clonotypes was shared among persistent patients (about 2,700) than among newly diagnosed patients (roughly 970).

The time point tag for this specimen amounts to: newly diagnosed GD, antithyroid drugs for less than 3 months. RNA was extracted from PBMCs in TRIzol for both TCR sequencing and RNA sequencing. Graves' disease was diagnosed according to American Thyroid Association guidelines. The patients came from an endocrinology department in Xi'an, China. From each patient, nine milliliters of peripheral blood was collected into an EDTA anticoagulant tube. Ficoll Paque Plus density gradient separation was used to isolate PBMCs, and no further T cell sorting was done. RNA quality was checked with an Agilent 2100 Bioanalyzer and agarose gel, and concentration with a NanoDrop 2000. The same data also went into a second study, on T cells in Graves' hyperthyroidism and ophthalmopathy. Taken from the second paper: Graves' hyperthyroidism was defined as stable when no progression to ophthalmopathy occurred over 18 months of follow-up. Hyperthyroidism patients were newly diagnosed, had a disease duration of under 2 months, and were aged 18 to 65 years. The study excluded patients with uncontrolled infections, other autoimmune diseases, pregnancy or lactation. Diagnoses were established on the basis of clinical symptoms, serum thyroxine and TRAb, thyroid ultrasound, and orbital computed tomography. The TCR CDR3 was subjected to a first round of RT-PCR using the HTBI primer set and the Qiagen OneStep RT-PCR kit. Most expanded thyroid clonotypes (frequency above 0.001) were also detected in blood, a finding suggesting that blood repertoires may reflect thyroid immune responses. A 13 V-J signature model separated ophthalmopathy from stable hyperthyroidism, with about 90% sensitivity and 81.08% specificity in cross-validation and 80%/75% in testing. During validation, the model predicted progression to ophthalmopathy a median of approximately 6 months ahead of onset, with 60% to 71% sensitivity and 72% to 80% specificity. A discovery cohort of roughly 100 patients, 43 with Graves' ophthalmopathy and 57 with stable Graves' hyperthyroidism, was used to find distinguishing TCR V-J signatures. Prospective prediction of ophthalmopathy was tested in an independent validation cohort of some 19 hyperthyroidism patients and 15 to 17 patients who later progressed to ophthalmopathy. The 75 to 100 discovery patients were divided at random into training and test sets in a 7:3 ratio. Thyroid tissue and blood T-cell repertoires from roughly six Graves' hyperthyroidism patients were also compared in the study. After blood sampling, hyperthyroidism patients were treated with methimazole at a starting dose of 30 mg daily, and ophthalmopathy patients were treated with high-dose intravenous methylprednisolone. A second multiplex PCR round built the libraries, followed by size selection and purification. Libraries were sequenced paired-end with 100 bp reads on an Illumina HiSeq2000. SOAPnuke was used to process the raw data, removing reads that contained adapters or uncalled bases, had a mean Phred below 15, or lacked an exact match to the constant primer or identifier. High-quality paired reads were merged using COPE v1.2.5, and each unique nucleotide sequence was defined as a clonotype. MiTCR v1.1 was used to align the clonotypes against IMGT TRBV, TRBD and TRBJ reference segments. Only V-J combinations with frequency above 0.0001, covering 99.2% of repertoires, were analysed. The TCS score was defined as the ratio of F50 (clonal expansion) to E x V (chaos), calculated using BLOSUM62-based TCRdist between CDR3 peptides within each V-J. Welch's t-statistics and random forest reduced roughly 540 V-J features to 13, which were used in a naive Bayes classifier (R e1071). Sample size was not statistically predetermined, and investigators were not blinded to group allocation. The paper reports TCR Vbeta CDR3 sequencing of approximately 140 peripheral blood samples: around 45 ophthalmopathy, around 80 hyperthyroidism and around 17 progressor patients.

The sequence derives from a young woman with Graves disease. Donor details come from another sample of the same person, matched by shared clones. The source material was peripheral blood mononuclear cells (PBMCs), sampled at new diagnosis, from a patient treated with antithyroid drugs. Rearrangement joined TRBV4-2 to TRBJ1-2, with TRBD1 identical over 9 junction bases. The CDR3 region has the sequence CASSQELGQQGAARGYTF. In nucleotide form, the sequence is TGTGCCAGCAGCCAAGAATTGGGGCAACAGGGGGCAGCCCGAGGCTACACCTTC.